The 14 T cell receptor beta chains below come from one sample, sequenced in a study of blood T cell repertoires in COVID-19. The repertoire was sequenced with immunoSEQ multiplex PCR; TCRdb's copy has only in-frame clones and lacks some. The sample yields about 410,000 clones, approximately 89% seen once. Sample: peripheral blood. These receptors came from a woman between 40 and 50 years old with COVID-19, enrolled during active disease.

The chain is built from TRBV3-1 (or the pseudogene TRBV3-2) and TRBJ2-1; D unresolved. This CDR3 has 15 residues. Trimming removed 2 bases at V and 0 bases at J, with 8 bases between. CDR1 and CDR2 from the germline V gene are LGHDT and YNNKEL (reference sequence). CDR3 nucleotides: TGTGCCAGCAGCCAAAGCCCCCACTCCTACAATGAGCAGTTCTTC. Amino acid sequence: CASSQSPHSYNEQFF.

This rearrangement joins TRBV9 to TRBJ2-3, with TRBD2 matching over 8 bases. V shed 0 bases, J shed 6 bases, and the junction held 9 bases outside the gene matches. This CDR3 region has 16 residues. The germline CDR1 and CDR2 sequences are SGDLS and YYNGEE. CDR3 DNA sequence: TGTGCCAGCAGCGTAGGATCCAGCGGGAGTGCGGATACGCAGTATTTT. It translates to CASSVGSSGSADTQYF.

The count of this clone is one. The V call is TRBV7-2, the J call TRBJ1-1; 7 bases fit TRBD1. Germline-derived CDR1 and CDR2 are SGHTA and FQGNSA. The CDR3 spans 14 residues. V was clipped by 7 bases and J by 0 bases; unmatched bases: 5. CDR3 region: CASTPGTVNTEAFF. The CDR3 DNA reads TGTGCCAGCACCCCCGGGACAGTGAACACTGAAGCTTTCTTT.

The V call is TRBV27, the J call TRBJ1-2; 7 nucleotides align to TRBD1. CDR1 is MNHEY and CDR2 is SMNVEV in the germline V gene (reference sequence). The CDR3 covers 13 residues. With 2 bases clipped from V and 6 bases from J, the junction kept 3 bases outside the gene matches. This CDR3 reads CASSLAGTDGYTF. Written as DNA, the CDR3 is TGTGCCAGCAGTTTAGCAGGGACAGATGGCTACACCTTC.

This clone was seen once. V and J are TRBV5-6 and TRBJ1-1, with 7 bases identical to TRBD1. In germline, CDR1 is SGHDT, CDR2 YYEEEE. The CDR3 consists of 15 residues. The V gene end was trimmed by 4 bases and the J gene end by 4 bases; junction bases not matched to a gene: 10. Written as DNA, the CDR3 is TGTGCCAGCAGCCGGGACAGCCTCCCCGGCACTGAAGCTTTCTTT. Translated: CASSRDSLPGTEAFF.

The genes are TRBV7-2 and TRBJ2-7, with D maybe TRBD2 (6 bases). The germline gives CDR1 SGHTA, CDR2 FQGNSA. The CDR3 length is 16 residues. The V end was cut by 0 bases, the J end by 3 bases, with 15 bases between. The chain's CDR3 is CASSLAHYGGIYEQYF. The CDR3 DNA reads TGTGCCAGCAGCTTAGCGCATTATGGCGGGATCTACGAGCAGTACTTC.

This rearrangement joins TRBV18 to TRBJ1-1, with D unclear. Germline V gives CDR1 KGHSH, CDR2 LQKENI. The CDR3 sequence is 13 residues long. Trimming took off 3 bases at V and 4 bases at J, with 9 bases between the two ends. CDR3 in DNA: TGTGCCAGCTCACCCCCGGGGAGCACTGAAGCTTTCTTT. This encodes CASSPPGSTEAFF. The whole variable domain, filled in from reference TRBV18 and TRBJ1-1, reads NAGVMQNPRHLVRRRGQEARLRCSPMKGHSHVYWYRQLPEEGLKFMVYLQKENIIDESGMPKERFSAEFPKEGPSILRIQQVVRGDSAAYFCASSPPGSTEAFFGQGTRLTVV.

The chain's CDR3 is CASSQRTSSGNTIYF. As DNA, the CDR3 is TGCGCCAGCAGCCAACGAACCAGCTCTGGAAACACCATATATTTT. This chain joins TRBV4-3 and TRBJ1-3, with D hard to call. Trimming pared 2 bases from V and 0 bases from J, leaving 8 bases between. The CDR3 has 15 amino acids. Germline V gene sequence: CDR1 LGHNA, CDR2 YSLEER.

This chain links TRBV3-1 (or the pseudogene TRBV3-2) with TRBJ2-5; TRBD1 is a possible D gene (5 bases). CDR1 is LGHDT and CDR2 is YNNKEL in the germline V gene (reference sequence). This CDR3 contains 13 residues. Deletions cut 6 bases from V and 5 bases from J, with 13 bases between. The CDR3 sequence: CASRRTPRETQYF. As DNA, the CDR3 is TGTGCCAGCAGACGGACACCCCGGGAGACCCAGTACTTC.

J is TRBJ1-2 and V is TRBV4-3; TRBD1 is a possible D gene (5 bases). CDR1 is LGHNA and CDR2 is YSLEER in the germline V gene. The CDR3 has 14 amino acids. Deletions cut 3 bases from V and 8 bases from J, with 16 bases between. The CDR3 is CASSHLGGREGYTF. The CDR3 DNA reads TGCGCCAGCAGCCACCTTGGGGGGAGGGAAGGCTACACCTTC.

The J gene is TRBJ2-7, the V gene TRBV7-9; D is possibly TRBD2 (6 bases). The CDR3 extends over 13 amino acids. CDR1 SEHNR and CDR2 FQNEAQ come from the germline V gene (reference sequence). V lost 2 bases, J lost 1 base, and 6 bases lay in between. CDR3 DNA: TGTGCCAGCAGCTTACTAGCGTCCTACGAGCAGTACTTC. Protein: CASSLLASYEQYF.

The CDR3 DNA is TGTGCCAGCAGTTTTGGGGGGGCAGGTAATCAGCCCCAGCATTTT. Translated: CASSFGGAGNQPQHF. The gene calls are TRBV28 and TRBJ1-5; possible D gene TRBD1, 6 bases. Trimming left V 3 bases short and J 4 bases short, with 13 bases between. Germline V CDR1 and CDR2: MDHEN, SYDVKM. CDR3 length: 15 residues.

The J gene is TRBJ1-5, the V gene TRBV19; possibly TRBD1 for D (6 bases). Germline assignment: CDR1 LNHDA and CDR2 SQIVND (reference sequence). The CDR3 contains 15 residues. Trimming took off 5 bases at V and 2 bases at J, with 13 bases between the two ends. The CDR3 region is CASSQQGRGNQPQHF. The CDR3 DNA reads TGTGCCAGTAGTCAACAGGGAAGGGGCAATCAGCCCCAGCATTTT.

The V call is TRBV7-2, the J call TRBJ1-5; perhaps TRBD1 as D (5 bases). CDR3 size: 15 residues. CDR1 and CDR2 (germline): SGHTA, FQGNSA. V was shortened by 1 base and J by 3 bases, with 10 bases between the two germline ends. Here the CDR3 reads CASSLDPGYNQPQHF. DNA for the CDR3: TGTGCCAGCAGCTTAGACCCAGGGTACAATCAGCCCCAGCATTTT.